This paragraph covers one T cell receptor beta chain sequence. Its antigen is still unknown. This CDR3 spans 13 amino acids. With 2 bases removed from V and 3 bases from J, the gap between germline ends came to 7 bases. From germline, CDR1 is SGDLS and CDR2 YYNGEE. This record belongs to a study of T cells in tuberculosis. At the level of the study: Sequenced TCRs come from CD1B-GMM tetramer-binding T cells.

Each donor contributed roughly 92,000 T cells on average, unsorted. Study-level findings and limits: Smaller distances to GMM-specific TCRs suggested their expansion in active tuberculosis.

Only in-frame clones appear in the TCRdb table, and some are missing; sequencing was by immunoSEQ multiplex PCR. The sample records about 22,000 clones, 97% being singletons. This receptor was identified in a donor aged 10-29 years with latent tuberculosis or without tuberculosis infection. This chain uses TRBV9 with TRBJ2-3; no clear D gene. Material for sequencing was PBMCs. The CDR3 DNA reads as TGTGCCAGCAGCGTTCAGAATACAGATACGCAGTATTTT. Translated: CASSVQNTDTQYF.